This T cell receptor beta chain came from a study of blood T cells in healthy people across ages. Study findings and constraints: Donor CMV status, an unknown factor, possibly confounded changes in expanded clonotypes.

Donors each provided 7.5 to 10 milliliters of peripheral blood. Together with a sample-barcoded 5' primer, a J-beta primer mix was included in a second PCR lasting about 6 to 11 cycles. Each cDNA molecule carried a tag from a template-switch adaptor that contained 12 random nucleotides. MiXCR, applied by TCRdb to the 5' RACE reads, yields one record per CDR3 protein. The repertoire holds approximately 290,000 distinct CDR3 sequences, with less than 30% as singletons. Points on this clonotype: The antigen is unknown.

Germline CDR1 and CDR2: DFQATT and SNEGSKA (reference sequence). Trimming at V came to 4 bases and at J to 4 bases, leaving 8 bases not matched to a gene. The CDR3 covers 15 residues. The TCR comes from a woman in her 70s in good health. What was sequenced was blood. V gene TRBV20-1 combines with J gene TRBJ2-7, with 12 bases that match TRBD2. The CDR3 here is CSANGLAGGRYEQYF. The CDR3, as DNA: TGCAGTGCTAATGGTCTAGCGGGAGGGCGGTACGAGCAGTACTTC.